These 27 T cell receptor beta chains came from one sample sequenced in a study of blood T cell repertoires in COVID-19. TCRdb's copy holds only in-frame clones and misses some; the assay was immunoSEQ multiplex PCR. The sample contains hundreds of thousands of clones, 80% to 90% of which appear only once. Sequenced material: PBMCs or T cells enriched from blood (not recorded which). These receptors all stem from a man aged 25 to 40 who had recovered from COVID-19.

The chain carries TRBV6-5 and TRBJ2-6; D perhaps matches TRBD2 (5 bases). The V end lost 8 bases, the J end lost 0 bases, and 11 bases lay between the germline ends. Germline V gene data show CDR1 as MNHEY and CDR2 as SVGAGI. CDR3 length: 15 amino acids. The CDR3 sequence: CASERSHSGANVLTF. The DNA of the CDR3 is TGTGCCAGCGAGCGGTCGCACTCTGGGGCCAACGTCCTGACTTTC.

The chain has TRBV3-1 (or the pseudogene TRBV3-2) and TRBJ1-4; TRBD1 agrees at 7 bases. V dropped 3 bases and J dropped 8; count of bases not matched to a gene: 3. The CDR3 loop spans 13 amino acids. Germline V lookup: CDR1 LGHDT, CDR2 YNNKEL (reference sequence). For the CDR3, the DNA is TGTGCCAGCAGCCATACAGGGGTGGAAAAACTGTTTTTT. Residues: CASSHTGVEKLFF.

The chain joins TRBV6-6 to TRBJ1-3; 10 bases agree with TRBD1. Germline V gene sequence: CDR1 MNHNY, CDR2 SVGAGI (reference sequence). Trimming cost V 2 bases and J 3 bases; bases outside gene matches: 4. The CDR3 length is 16 residues. CDR3 region: CASSYGTGEGGNTIYF. The CDR3 bases are TGTGCCAGCAGTTACGGGACAGGGGAGGGTGGAAACACCATATATTTT.

As DNA, the CDR3 is TGTGCCAGTGCTAGCCCGGGACTAGCGGGACTAGAGACCCAGTACTTC. It specifies CASASPGLAGLETQYF. The chain recombines TRBV3-1 (or the pseudogene TRBV3-2) with TRBJ2-5, with 13 bases that match TRBD2. Trimming took 9 bases from V and 4 from J; bases not matched to a gene: 11. The length of the CDR3 is 16 residues. Germline CDR1 reads LGHDT; CDR2 reads YNNKEL (reference sequence).

This chain connects TRBV28 to TRBJ2-3; maybe TRBD2 (6 bases). The CDR3 consists of 14 residues. The V gene lost 11 bases and the J gene lost 5 bases, with 20 bases spanning the gap. Germline V lookup: CDR1 MDHEN, CDR2 SYDVKM. DNA of the CDR3: TGTGCCGGAAGGGGAGGACTGGGGGGAGATACGCAGTATTTT. It encodes CAGRGGLGGDTQYF. Variable domain in full (rest from reference TRBV28 and TRBJ2-3): DVKVTQSSRYLVKRTGEKVFLECVQDMDHENMFWYRQDPGLGLRLIYFSYDVKMKEKGDIPEGYSVSREKKERFSLILESASTNQTSMYLCAGRGGLGGDTQYFGPGTRLTVL.

The V call is TRBV4-1, the J call TRBJ1-5; D is possibly TRBD1 (5 bases). The CDR3 covers 14 residues. Germline V gives CDR1 MGHRA, CDR2 YSYEKL. V gave up 3 bases and J gave up 7 bases, with 13 bases separating them. The CDR3 DNA follows: TGCGCCAGCAGCCAGATAGGGGTGGGGCAGCCCCAGCATTTT. This translates into CASSQIGVGQPQHF.

The chain uses TRBV12-3 or TRBV12-4 and TRBJ2-7; 7 nucleotides line up with TRBD2. This CDR3 region has 13 residues. V shed 5 bases and J 1 base; nucleotides not matched to a gene: 2. In nucleotides, the CDR3 is TGTGCCAGCAGTAGCGGGACTTCCTACGAGCAGTACTTC. The encoded protein is CASSSGTSYEQYF.

The chain couples TRBV28 to TRBJ2-3; TRBD1 matches at 7 bases. Trimming at V came to 5 bases and at J to 0 bases, leaving 5 bases not matched to a gene. CDR1 MDHEN and CDR2 SYDVKM come from the germline V gene. This CDR3 comprises 15 residues. CDR3 sequence (DNA): TGTGCCAGCAGTCTGACAGGGATCAGCACAGATACGCAGTATTTT. Translating gives CASSLTGISTDTQYF.

The rearrangement joins TRBV2 to TRBJ2-5; 8 bases match TRBD2. The CDR3 is 12 residues long. The germline gives CDR1 SNHLY, CDR2 FYNNEI. V shed 6 bases and J 3 bases; nucleotides not matched to a gene: 0. CDR3 nucleotides: TGTGCCAGCAGGGGACTAGAAGAGACCCAGTACTTC. Protein: CASRGLEETQYF. The variable domain in full, completed from reference TRBV2 and TRBJ2-5, reads EPEVTQTPSHQVTQMGQEVILRCVPISNHLYFYWYRQILGQKVEFLVSFYNNEISEKSEIFDDQFSVERPDGSNFTLKIRSTKLEDSAMYFCASRGLEETQYFGPGTRLLVL.

The rearrangement links TRBV10-3 to TRBJ1-1, with D tentatively TRBD1 (5 bases). The CDR3 runs 14 residues. Looked up from germline, CDR1 is ENHRY and CDR2 is SYGVKD. The V end was cut by 1 base, the J end by 1 base, with 7 bases between. Here the CDR3 reads CAISELGGNTEAFF. The CDR3 region has the DNA TGTGCCATCAGTGAGTTGGGGGGGAACACTGAAGCTTTCTTT.

The rearrangement links TRBV6-5 to TRBJ1-6, with 7 bases lining up with TRBD1. Germline loops: CDR1 MNHEY, CDR2 SVGAGI. Trimming at V came to 2 bases and at J to 5 bases, leaving 3 bases not matched to a gene. CDR3 length equals 15 residues. The CDR3 DNA reads as TGTGCCAGCAGTTACACAGGGGTTGATAATTCACCCCTCCACTTT. Translation: CASSYTGVDNSPLHF.

This chain connects TRBV5-1 to TRBJ1-4; TRBD1 matches 9 bases. Trimming removed 3 bases from V and 5 bases from J; junction bases left unmatched: 2. Germline-derived CDR1 and CDR2 are SGHRS and YFSETQ. The CDR3 is 14 amino acids. In DNA, the CDR3 is TGCGCCAGCAGCTCCGGGACAGGGAATGAAAAACTGTTTTTT. It translates to CASSSGTGNEKLFF.

This clone was found a few times. V usage is TRBV28 and J usage is TRBJ1-5; D ambiguous. The V end lost 1 base, the J end lost 1 base, and 11 bases lay between the germline ends. The CDR3 has 16 residues. Germline CDR1 is MDHEN and CDR2 is SYDVKM. The CDR3 coding sequence is TGTGCCAGCAGTTTATTTGGCCAAACCAGCAATCAGCCCCAGCATTTT. Translation: CASSLFGQTSNQPQHF.

The chain employs TRBV28 and TRBJ2-2, with TRBD1 identical over 9 bases. V lost 7 bases, J lost 6 bases, and 12 bases stayed unmatched. Germline CDR1 MDHEN, CDR2 SYDVKM. CDR3 length: 16 amino acids. The CDR3 sequence: CASKRTGDGRPGELFF. For the CDR3, the DNA is TGTGCCAGCAAAAGGACAGGGGATGGTCGACCCGGGGAGCTGTTTTTT.

This rearrangement joins TRBV21-1 to TRBJ1-4; the table calls TRBD1, which could not be checked here. TRBV21-1 counts as a pseudogene. The CDR3 totals 16 residues. The CDR3 DNA reads as TGTGCCAGCAGCAAAGAAGGCAGGGGACGCGATGAAAAACTGTTTTTT. Translating it yields CASSKEGRGRDEKLFF.

This sequence joins TRBV23-1 and TRBJ2-3; 7 bases map to TRBD2. TRBV23-1 is recorded as an ORF, its role being uncertain. With V trimmed by 8 bases and J by 2 bases, 10 bases remained unmatched. The CDR3 sequence is 15 residues long. CDR3 sequence (DNA): TGCGCCAGCCCCTGGGGCGGGAGCACCACAGATACGCAGTATTTT. Protein product: CASPWGGSTTDTQYF.

This sequence joins TRBV19 and TRBJ2-6, with 9 nucleotides matching TRBD1. The length of the CDR3 is 19 residues. V lost 4 bases, J lost 1 base, and 11 bases stayed unmatched. The germline CDR1 and CDR2 sequences are LNHDA and SQIVND (reference sequence). CDR3 DNA sequence: TGTGCCAGTAGTACGAAGGGTACAGGGGGCGGATCTGGGGCCAACGTCCTGACTTTC. As protein: CASSTKGTGGGSGANVLTF.

V is TRBV11-2 and J is TRBJ2-2; 8 bases match TRBD2. Germline CDR1 and CDR2: SGHAT and FQNNGV. The CDR3 covers 15 residues. The junction had 7 bases not matched to a gene; V was cut back by 5 bases and J by 5 bases. The CDR3 sequence is CASSMTSVWTGELFF. The CDR3 DNA follows: TGTGCCAGCAGCATGACTAGCGTCTGGACCGGGGAGCTGTTTTTT.

This chain joins TRBV27 and TRBJ1-6; 10 bases are shared with TRBD1. With V trimmed by 6 bases and J by 7 bases, 6 bases remained unmatched. The V gene's germline CDR1 is MNHEY and CDR2 SMNVEV (reference sequence). The CDR3 loop spans 15 amino acids. This CDR3 reads CASSIDRGLNSPLHF. In DNA form, the CDR3 reads TGTGCCAGCAGCATTGACAGGGGGCTCAATTCACCCCTCCACTTT.

This clone was seen more than once but under ten times. This rearrangement joins TRBV19 to TRBJ1-5; D remains unclear. CDR3 length equals 15 residues. Germline CDR1 LNHDA, CDR2 SQIVND (reference sequence). V lost 1 base and J 6 bases, leaving 13 bases between the germline ends. CDR3 region: CASSIVAPWAQPQHF. In DNA form, the CDR3 reads TGTGCCAGTAGTATAGTCGCACCCTGGGCTCAGCCCCAGCATTTT.

The table lists this clone with a count of one. The rearrangement joins TRBV5-6 to TRBJ1-1, with 11 bases identical to TRBD1. The length of the CDR3 is 15 residues. With V trimmed by 3 bases and J by 5 bases, 6 bases remained unmatched. Germline CDR1 is SGHDT and CDR2 is YYEEEE. As DNA, the CDR3 is TGTGCCAGCAGCTGGACAGGGGGCATAGGAACTGAAGCTTTCTTT. This encodes CASSWTGGIGTEAFF.

V usage is TRBV7-2 and J usage is TRBJ2-1; 10 bases map to TRBD2. The V and J ends lost 4 bases and 9 bases, in that order; junction bases with no gene match: 15. The CDR3 sequence is 17 residues long. Germline V gene lookup returns CDR1 SGHTA and CDR2 FQGNSA. CDR3 sequence reads: CASSSDIRLAGDTEQFF. As DNA, the CDR3 is TGTGCCAGCAGCTCCGACATCCGGCTAGCGGGAGATACTGAGCAGTTCTTC.

This rearrangement joins TRBV28 to TRBJ1-4, with TRBD1 matching 8 bases. CDR1 is MDHEN and CDR2 is SYDVKM in the germline V gene. With 7 bases clipped from V and 1 base from J, the junction kept 11 bases outside the gene matches. The CDR3 has 17 amino acids. The CDR3 DNA follows: TGTGCCAGCAAAGGGGCGGGCAGGGGGCAAACTAATGAAAAACTGTTTTTT. It specifies CASKGAGRGQTNEKLFF.

The V call is TRBV12-3 or TRBV12-4, the J call TRBJ1-2; D uncertain. Between the trimmed V and J ends, which lost 6 bases and 4 bases, there was a span of 9 bases. The CDR3 sequence is 12 residues long. CDR3 in amino acids: CASSAGPYGYTF. In DNA, the CDR3 is TGTGCCAGCAGCGCAGGCCCCTATGGCTACACCTTC.

This clone was observed a few times. The V and J genes are TRBV19 and TRBJ2-2; tentative D call: TRBD2 (5 bases). CDR1 is LNHDA and CDR2 is SQIVND in the germline V gene (reference sequence). This CDR3 comprises 15 residues. Trimming cost V 7 bases and J 4 bases, with 16 bases left between them. The CDR3 spells CASTLAPGGTGELFF. DNA for the CDR3: TGTGCCAGTACGTTGGCTCCCGGAGGCACCGGGGAGCTGTTTTTT.

This chain links TRBV19 with TRBJ2-7; tentatively, D is TRBD1 (6 bases). Trimming left V 1 base short and J 2 bases short, with 12 bases between. Germline V gives CDR1 LNHDA, CDR2 SQIVND (reference sequence). This CDR3 contains 15 residues. The CDR3 sequence is CASSIATDSTYEQYF. DNA of the CDR3: TGTGCCAGTAGTATAGCCACGGACAGCACCTACGAGCAGTACTTC.

The chain recombines TRBV9 with TRBJ2-7; a weak D match, TRBD2 (7 bases). Deletions cut 4 bases from V and 5 bases from J, with 16 bases between. CDR1 and CDR2 from the germline V gene are SGDLS and YYNGEE. CDR3 length: 14 residues. This chain's CDR3 is CASSPGGLFHEQYF. In DNA form, the CDR3 reads TGTGCCAGCAGCCCCGGGGGGCTATTCCACGAGCAGTACTTC.